This TCR beta chain was sequenced during a study of T cell responses to AZD1222 COVID-19 vaccine. Concerning this clone itself: One end of the junction does not line up with germline, which may come from a read error. This sample also contains other DNA sequences that code for the same CDR3.

Profiling relied on immunoSEQ multiplex PCR, and the TCRdb table lists in-frame clones only, not all of them. There are about 220,000 clones in the sample; just over 90% occur only once, and roughly 1% lies in the top ten. The source was peripheral blood, collected on day 0 of MenACWY control vaccination. The receptor comes from an adult in good health.

The CDR3 spells CASSLAGTGNTIYF. The CDR3 DNA follows: TGTGCCAGCAGCCTAGCGGGAACTGGAAACACCATATATTTT. This chain joins TRBV7-9 and TRBJ1-3; unclear D gene. The germline V gene encodes CDR1 SEHNR and CDR2 FQNEAQ (reference sequence). CDR3 length: 14 residues.